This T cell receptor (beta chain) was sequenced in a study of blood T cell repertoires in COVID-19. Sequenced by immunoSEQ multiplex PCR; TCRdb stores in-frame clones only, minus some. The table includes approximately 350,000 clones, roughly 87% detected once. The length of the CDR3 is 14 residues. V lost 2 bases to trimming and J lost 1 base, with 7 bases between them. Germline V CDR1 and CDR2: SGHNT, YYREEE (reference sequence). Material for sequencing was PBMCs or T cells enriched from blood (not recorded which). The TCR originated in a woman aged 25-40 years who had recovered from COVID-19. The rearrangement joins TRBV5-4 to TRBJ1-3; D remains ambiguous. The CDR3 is CASSFRDSGNTIYF. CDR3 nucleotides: TGTGCCAGCAGCTTTCGGGATTCTGGAAACACCATATATTTT.